What follows are 27 T cell receptor beta chains derived from one specimen sequenced in a study of identical twins. TCRdb recomputed calls from the 5' RACE reads with MiXCR, one row per CDR3 protein. The sample yields 450,000 to 600,000 distinct CDR3 sequences, about a fifth seen once. The data also belong to a second study, concerning yellow fever vaccine responses in identical twins.

The sequencing input was CD4+ T cells sorted from blood. Every receptor here comes from a woman aged 18-35 years in good health.

The rearrangement joins TRBV10-3 to TRBJ2-3, with TRBD1 matching over 8 bases. Germline V gene data show CDR1 as ENHRY and CDR2 as SYGVKD. The J segment lost 2 bases and the V segment lost 2 bases, leaving 6 bases of the junction unmatched. This CDR3 spans 16 amino acids. Here the CDR3 reads CAISEGTGGPTDTQYF. DNA of the CDR3: TGTGCCATCAGTGAGGGAACAGGGGGACCCACAGATACGCAGTATTTT.

The chain employs TRBV20-1 and TRBJ2-7, with D hard to call. The CDR3 loop spans 14 amino acids. The germline CDR1 and CDR2 sequences are DFQATT and SNEGSKA (reference sequence). Trimming cost V 2 bases and J 2 bases, with 13 bases left between them. The CDR3 coding sequence is TGCAGTGCTAGACTTAGCCAAGTGCCCTACGAGCAGTACGTC. The encoded protein is CSARLSQVPYEQYV.

In its sample, this clonotype was seen a few times. The chain joins TRBV21-1 to TRBJ2-7; TRBD2 is the table's D call, not checked against the DNA. TRBV21-1 is marked as a pseudogene. The CDR3 runs to 21 residues. Here the CDR3 reads CASSPQDKREGLGSCSYEQYF. The CDR3, as DNA: TGTGCCAGCAGCCCTCAGGATAAGCGGGAGGGTTTAGGTTCCTGTTCCTACGAGCAGTACTTC.

The chain joins TRBV24-1 to TRBJ2-7, with 11 nucleotides matching TRBD2. The V segment lost 9 bases and the J segment 6 bases; nucleotides outside the gene matches: 0. This CDR3 comprises 11 residues. CDR1 KGHDR and CDR2 SFDVKD come from the germline V gene. Here the CDR3 reads CATGTSGEQYF. CDR3 DNA: TGTGCCACCGGGACTAGCGGCGAGCAGTACTTC.

This chain uses TRBV5-1 with TRBJ2-2, with D unresolved. This CDR3 spans 15 amino acids. Trimming pared 0 bases from V and 2 bases from J, leaving 8 bases between. CDR1 SGHRS and CDR2 YFSETQ come from the germline V gene. The CDR3 reads CASSLVGSNTGELFF. In nucleotides, the CDR3 is TGCGCCAGCAGCTTGGTGGGCAGTAACACCGGGGAGCTGTTTTTT.

The V call is TRBV6-1, the J call TRBJ1-5; tentatively, D is TRBD1 (6 bases). The CDR3 sequence is 14 residues long. The germline V and J ends were trimmed by 7 bases and 11 bases, with 21 bases remaining between them. The V gene's germline CDR1 is MNHNS and CDR2 SASEGT. CDR3 in DNA: TGTGCCAGCATGGGGGAGGACACAGACAGGACCCAGCATTTT. This encodes CASMGEDTDRTQHF.

The V and J genes are TRBV3-1 and TRBJ1-6, with D maybe TRBD1 (6 bases). The germline gives CDR1 LGHDT, CDR2 YNNKEL (reference sequence). Trimming removed 6 bases at V and 9 bases at J, with 18 bases between. The CDR3 is 15 residues long. The CDR3 is CASSSQTGLGSPLHF. The CDR3 DNA reads as TGTGCCAGCAGTAGCCAAACAGGGTTAGGTTCACCCCTCCACTTT.

The CDR3 DNA sequence: TGTGCCAGCAGTCCCCTAGGATTCGGGGCCAACGTCCTGACTTTC. Its protein product is CASSPLGFGANVLTF. The chain uses TRBV3-1 and TRBJ2-6, with D unresolved. The ends were cut back, 6 bases at V and 4 bases at J, with 13 bases in the middle. From germline, CDR1 is LGHDT and CDR2 YNNKEL (reference sequence). This CDR3 region has 15 residues.

This clonotype was seen a handful of times. The chain has TRBV5-1 and TRBJ2-2; 8 bases are shared with TRBD2. The CDR3 has 18 residues. Per the germline V gene, CDR1 is SGHRS and CDR2 is YFSETQ. V dropped 1 base and J dropped 2; count of bases not matched to a gene: 10. CDR3: CASSLLLRGAYNTGELFF. DNA for the CDR3: TGCGCCAGCAGCTTGTTGCTGCGGGGGGCCTACAACACCGGGGAGCTGTTTTTT.

This clonotype has more than one count but fewer than ten. CDR3 sequence reads: CSARDEAPYEQYF. DNA for the CDR3: TGCAGTGCTAGAGATGAGGCCCCCTACGAGCAGTACTTC. The genes are TRBV20-1 and TRBJ2-7; D remains ambiguous. Germline V gene lookup returns CDR1 DFQATT and CDR2 SNEGSKA (reference sequence). V lost 0 bases and J 2 bases, leaving 8 bases between the germline ends. The CDR3 length is 13 residues.

The chain links TRBV7-9 to TRBJ1-6, with a possible D match to TRBD1 (6 bases). This CDR3 spans 17 amino acids. V lost 4 bases, J lost 7 bases, and 20 bases lay in between. Germline V CDR1 and CDR2: SEHNR, FQNEAQ (reference sequence). CDR3 amino acids: CASSSDGQNNENSPLHF. The CDR3 region has the DNA TGTGCCAGCAGCTCTGACGGACAGAACAACGAAAATTCACCCCTCCACTTT.

This chain uses TRBV7-2 with TRBJ1-1; D may be TRBD1 (5 bases). CDR3 length: 15 amino acids. Germline V CDR1 and CDR2: SGHTA, FQGNSA. V was trimmed by 5 bases and J by 1 base, leaving 14 bases between them. The CDR3 DNA reads TGTGCCAGCAGCCGACAGACAGCCTGGAACACTGAAGCTTTCTTT. It specifies CASSRQTAWNTEAFF.

This sequence joins TRBV2 and TRBJ1-2; 7 positions agree with TRBD1. Germline V gene data show CDR1 as SNHLY and CDR2 as FYNNEI. Losses at the gene ends were 4 bases for V and 4 bases for J; bases not matched to a gene: 6. The CDR3 is 14 amino acids. Written as DNA, the CDR3 is TGTGCCAGCAGTGTCCCGGGACAGTTCTATGGCTACACCTTC. It yields the protein CASSVPGQFYGYTF.

The V call is TRBV20-1, the J call TRBJ2-2; 13 nucleotides line up with TRBD2. V was clipped by 3 bases and J by 5 bases; unmatched bases: 9. Germline V CDR1 and CDR2: DFQATT, SNEGSKA (reference sequence). The CDR3 sequence is 17 residues long. CDR3 DNA: TGCAGTGCTAGTGGACTAGCGGGAGTCGCTGGGACCGGGGAGCTGTTTTTT. Translation: CSASGLAGVAGTGELFF.

The V and J genes are TRBV20-1 and TRBJ1-2; perhaps TRBD1 as D (6 bases). The CDR3 has 14 residues. Germline values: CDR1 DFQATT, CDR2 SNEGSKA (reference sequence). Trimming removed 5 bases from V and 6 bases from J, with 19 bases in between. The CDR3 here is CSAPWAGALHGYTF. CDR3 nucleotide sequence: TGCAGTGCTCCCTGGGCAGGGGCGTTACATGGCTACACCTTC.

This clonotype was recorded a few times. The chain joins TRBV11-3 to TRBJ1-1; D unclear. Germline assignment: CDR1 SGHNT and CDR2 YENEEA. Trimming pared 2 bases from V and 4 bases from J, leaving 11 bases between. This CDR3 is built from 14 residues. The CDR3 DNA follows: TGTGCCAGCAGCTTACCGGGAGTGGGCACTGAAGCTTTCTTT. Translated, it gives CASSLPGVGTEAFF.

The chain recombines TRBV7-9 with TRBJ1-5; D call uncertain. The length of the CDR3 is 14 residues. Germline V gene data show CDR1 as SEHNR and CDR2 as FQNEAQ (reference sequence). V was pared by 2 bases and J by 5 bases, with 10 bases between. The CDR3 nucleotides read TGTGCCAGCAGCTTACGGGGTCCCGATCAGCCCCAGCATTTT. This gives the protein CASSLRGPDQPQHF.

This clonotype was recorded at least ten times. V usage is TRBV14 and J usage is TRBJ2-7, with a tentative D call TRBD2 (6 bases). V shed 1 base and J shed 5 bases, with 12 bases lying between them. This CDR3 is 14 amino acids long. Looked up from germline, CDR1 is SGHDN and CDR2 is FVKESK. The CDR3 sequence is CASSQGGRIHEQYF. In DNA, the CDR3 is TGTGCCAGCAGCCAAGGTGGGAGGATCCACGAGCAGTACTTC.

The rearrangement uses TRBV6-1 and TRBJ2-5, with 10 bases that match TRBD2. V gave up 6 bases and J gave up 5 bases; unmatched junction bases: 12. This CDR3 is built from 16 residues. The germline gives CDR1 MNHNS, CDR2 SASEGT. The chain's CDR3 is CASSRTLAGVGETQYF. The CDR3 DNA sequence: TGTGCCAGCAGCCGTACTCTAGCGGGAGTGGGGGAGACCCAGTACTTC.

This clonotype was found a few times. The chain couples TRBV4-1 to TRBJ1-4; a possible D gene is TRBD1 (5 bases). The V end lost 2 bases, the J end lost 0 bases, and 13 bases lay between the germline ends. This CDR3 spans 17 amino acids. Germline V lookup: CDR1 MGHRA, CDR2 YSYEKL. This CDR3 reads CASSQLQGSATNEKLFF. The CDR3, as DNA: TGCGCCAGCAGCCAACTCCAGGGATCGGCAACTAATGAAAAACTGTTTTTT.

Only a few counts were recorded for this clonotype. The rearrangement links TRBV20-1 to TRBJ2-5, with TRBD2 matching 12 bases. The V gene end was trimmed by 6 bases and the J gene end by 2 bases; junction bases not matched to a gene: 4. Germline CDR1 is DFQATT and CDR2 is SNEGSKA (reference sequence). The CDR3 loop spans 14 amino acids. The CDR3 spells CSATTSGGQETQYF. CDR3 coding DNA: TGCAGTGCGACGACTAGCGGGGGACAAGAGACCCAGTACTTC.

This clonotype was counted between two and nine times. This sequence joins TRBV9 and TRBJ2-1; TRBD2 aligns across 12 bases. This CDR3 spans 15 amino acids. Germline CDR1 is SGDLS and CDR2 is YYNGEE. The trim removed 5 bases at V and 6 bases at J, leaving 6 bases unmatched. CDR3 nucleotide sequence: TGTGCCAGCAGGGGGGGACTAGCGGGTGGCAATGAGCAGTTCTTC. It translates to CASRGGLAGGNEQFF.

This clonotype was observed a handful of times. This chain uses TRBV7-9 with TRBJ2-2, with D tentatively TRBD1 (6 bases). The CDR3 sequence is 15 residues long. With 7 bases removed from V and 5 bases from J, the gap between germline ends came to 17 bases. Germline CDR1 is SEHNR and CDR2 is FQNEAQ (reference sequence). The CDR3 sequence is CASTHSGVPTGELFF. The CDR3 bases are TGTGCCAGCACGCACTCAGGGGTCCCAACCGGGGAGCTGTTTTTT.

This clonotype was seen only a few times. The chain is built from TRBV7-8 and TRBJ2-6, with a weak D call TRBD2 (5 bases). V lost 3 bases, J lost 1 base, and 16 bases lay in between. Germline V gene lookup returns CDR1 SGHVS and CDR2 FQNEAQ. The CDR3 is 18 amino acids. The CDR3 spells CASSFLGMWRSGANVLTF. Written as DNA, the CDR3 is TGTGCCAGCAGCTTCCTCGGCATGTGGAGGTCTGGGGCCAACGTCCTGACTTTC. Combining the CDR3 with reference TRBV7-8 and TRBJ2-6 gives the whole variable domain GAGVSQSPRYKVAKRGQDVALRCDPISGHVSLFWYQQALGQGPEFLTYFQNEAQLDKSGLPSDRFFAERPEGSVSTLKIQRTQQEDSAVYLCASSFLGMWRSGANVLTFGAGSRLTVL.

This clonotype turned up a few times. The chain joins TRBV15 to TRBJ2-4, with D perhaps TRBD2 (5 bases). The CDR3 length is 20 residues. The V end lost 0 bases, the J end lost 3 bases, and 24 bases lay between the germline ends. Germline V gene data show CDR1 as LNHNV and CDR2 as YYDKDF (reference sequence). The CDR3 nucleotides read TGTGCCACCAGCAGAGATCTACGGGAAACCACGGGTAGCTTCAAAAACATTCAGTACTTC. It encodes CATSRDLRETTGSFKNIQYF.

This chain joins TRBV6-1 and TRBJ2-1; D might be TRBD2 (6 bases). Germline assignment: CDR1 MNHNS and CDR2 SASEGT. The CDR3 totals 17 residues. V lost 6 bases and J lost 0, with 18 bases in between. This CDR3 reads CASSSPGTPGSYNEQFF. Here the CDR3 DNA reads TGTGCCAGCAGCAGCCCCGGGACTCCCGGCTCCTACAATGAGCAGTTCTTC.

This clonotype was counted a few times. The chain combines TRBV6-5 with TRBJ2-2; D is perhaps TRBD2 (6 bases). Germline CDR1 is MNHEY and CDR2 is SVGAGI. The CDR3 has 13 amino acids. V gave up 0 bases and J gave up 7 bases, with 6 bases separating them. The CDR3 reads CASSYSGLGELFF. CDR3 coding DNA: TGTGCCAGCAGTTACTCGGGACTCGGGGAGCTGTTTTTT.